This T cell receptor beta chain stems from a study of glioma-infiltrating T cells after dendritic cell vaccination. CDR1 and CDR2 (germline): SGHVS, FQNEAQ. Trimming shortened V by 5 bases and J by 3 bases, and 7 bases separated the two germline ends. This CDR3 is 12 amino acids long. The repertoire was sequenced with immunoSEQ multiplex PCR; TCRdb's copy has only in-frame clones and lacks some. The table includes tens of thousands of clones, under 90% detected once. Material: blood, obtained before dendritic cell vaccination. The clonotype originates from a human donor with glioblastoma. This rearrangement joins TRBV7-8 to TRBJ1-2; no definite D call. CDR3 nucleotide sequence: TGTGCCAGCAGCCCTATTGACTATGGCTACACCTTC. Translation gives CASSPIDYGYTF.